A single sample gave rise to the 29 T cell receptor beta chains below, sequenced in a study of response to subunit inactivated influenza vaccine. Using its own MiXCR run on the RT-PCR reads, TCRdb lists one record per CDR3 protein. The data show more than 700,000 distinct CDR3 sequences, roughly 20% seen once. The sample consisted of PBMCs from blood, taken about 5 days after vaccination. The source of these receptors is a man aged 45-65 years who received an inactivated influenza vaccine.

V and J are TRBV24-1 and TRBJ2-5; maybe TRBD2 (6 bases). The CDR3 loop spans 15 amino acids. The germline gives CDR1 KGHDR, CDR2 SFDVKD. The V and J ends lost 4 bases and 5 bases respectively, with 16 bases between them. CDR3 bases: TGTGCCACCAGTGACACGACTAGTACAGCGGAGACCCAGTACTTC. It specifies CATSDTTSTAETQYF.

The V and J genes are TRBV4-2 and TRBJ2-3, with D hard to call. Trimming pared 1 base from V and 1 base from J, leaving 9 bases between. This CDR3 is 15 amino acids long. Germline CDR1 reads LGHNA; CDR2 reads YNFKEQ. The CDR3, as DNA: TGTGCCAGCAGCCAAGGGAGTCAGGGCACAGATACGCAGTATTTT. Translating gives CASSQGSQGTDTQYF.

This rearrangement joins TRBV5-5 to TRBJ1-2; D not resolved. The V end lost 4 bases, the J end lost 7 bases, and 14 bases lay between the germline ends. CDR1 and CDR2 (germline): SGHKS, YYEKEE (reference sequence). The CDR3 loop spans 13 amino acids. The CDR3 loop reads CASSPRSLSGYTF. The CDR3 region has the DNA TGTGCCAGCAGCCCACGGTCTCTGAGTGGCTACACCTTC. Complete variable domain (other parts from reference TRBV5-5 and TRBJ1-2): DAGVTQSPTHLIKTRGQQVTLRCSPISGHKSVSWYQQVLGQGPQFIFQYYEKEERGRGNFPDRFSARQFPNYSSELNVNALLLGDSALYLCASSPRSLSGYTFGSGTRLTVV.

The gene calls are TRBV5-1 and TRBJ2-2; weak D call: TRBD2 (6 bases). Germline assignment: CDR1 SGHRS and CDR2 YFSETQ. The V end lost 4 bases, the J end lost 4 bases, and 11 bases lay between the germline ends. This CDR3 comprises 14 residues. The CDR3 coding sequence is TGCGCCAGCAGCCCCTGGGACTTCACCGGGGAGCTGTTTTTT. This translates into CASSPWDFTGELFF.

This clonotype came up a few times. CDR3 sequence (DNA): TGTGCCAGCAGCTTCGGACAGGGGATCAATGAAAAACTGTTTTTT. Translated, it gives CASSFGQGINEKLFF. This chain joins TRBV7-9 and TRBJ1-4; 9 bases align to TRBD1. The V gene end was trimmed by 3 bases and the J gene end by 5 bases; junction bases not matched to a gene: 4. The germline CDR1 and CDR2 sequences are SEHNR and FQNEAQ (reference sequence). The CDR3 length is 15 residues.

V is TRBV14 and J is TRBJ2-1, with a tentative D call TRBD2 (6 bases). The CDR3 totals 14 residues. Between the trimmed V and J ends, which lost 5 bases and 9 bases, there was a span of 17 bases. Germline V gene data show CDR1 as SGHDN and CDR2 as FVKESK. CDR3 amino acids: CASSAQLALTEQFF. The DNA of the CDR3 is TGTGCCAGCAGCGCGCAACTAGCTTTAACTGAGCAGTTCTTC.

With regard to this clonotype: The junction does not match germline at one end; this may be a read error. The chain is built from TRBV5-1 and TRBJ2-2; TRBD1 matches at 10 bases. Germline-derived CDR1 and CDR2 are SGHRS and YFSETQ. CDR3 size: 18 residues. The CDR3, as DNA: TGCGCCAGCAGCTTAACCGGGACAGGGGCGACGAACATCGGGGAGCTGTTTTTT. Protein sequence: CASSLTGTGATNIGELFF.

This clonotype showed up just a few times. CDR3 coding DNA: TGTGCCAGCAGCTTAGAATGGCCGTTCGACGAGCAGTACTTC. Translated: CASSLEWPFDEQYF. V gene TRBV7-2 combines with J gene TRBJ2-7; D uncertain. There are 14 residues in the CDR3. The ends were cut back, 1 base at V and 5 bases at J, with 12 bases in the middle. Germline assignment: CDR1 SGHTA and CDR2 FQGNSA.

J is TRBJ2-1 and V is TRBV20-1; 8 bases are shared with TRBD2. Germline lookup yields CDR1 DFQATT and CDR2 SNEGSKA (reference sequence). This CDR3 is built from 15 residues. The J segment lost 5 bases and the V segment lost 5 bases, leaving 11 bases of the junction unmatched. CDR3 bases: TGCAGTGCTTCCGCCGGGACTAGTATCCACAATGAGCAGTTCTTC. Translating it yields CSASAGTSIHNEQFF.

Only a few counts were recorded for this clonotype. The chain recombines TRBV5-1 with TRBJ2-1; D possibly corresponds to TRBD2 (5 bases). CDR1 SGHRS and CDR2 YFSETQ come from the germline V gene. This CDR3 has 15 amino acids. V lost 4 bases and J 8 bases, leaving 19 bases between the germline ends. The CDR3 coding sequence is TGCGCCAGCAGCCCTGAGAGGGCTATAAGCGATGAGCAGTTCTTC. It codes for CASSPERAISDEQFF.

The rearrangement uses TRBV4-2 and TRBJ2-1, with 13 positions matching TRBD2. V gave up 1 base and J gave up 6 bases; unmatched junction bases: 3. This CDR3 comprises 16 residues. Germline loops: CDR1 LGHNA, CDR2 YNFKEQ. CDR3 in DNA: TGTGCCAGCAGCCAAGTGACTAGCGGGGGGCCCAATGAGCAGTTCTTC. This translates into CASSQVTSGGPNEQFF.

This sequence joins TRBV12-3 or TRBV12-4 and TRBJ1-1; D is undetermined. The V and J ends lost 3 bases and 4 bases respectively, with 12 bases between them. The CDR3 consists of 14 residues. The CDR3 DNA sequence: TGTGCCAGCAGTTTCCCGGGGTTGCGCACTGAAGCTTTCTTT. Its protein is CASSFPGLRTEAFF.

This clonotype has a count of ten or more. The chain joins TRBV20-1 to TRBJ2-3, with 11 bases matching TRBD2. With 3 bases clipped from V and 2 bases from J, the junction kept 7 bases outside the gene matches. The CDR3 is made up of 16 amino acids. Germline V CDR1 and CDR2: DFQATT, SNEGSKA (reference sequence). CDR3 nucleotide sequence: TGCAGTGCTAGGGGCACTAGCGGGGGCATCACAGATACGCAGTATTTT. Amino acids: CSARGTSGGITDTQYF.

The rearrangement joins TRBV5-1 to TRBJ2-4; no firm D call. This CDR3 spans 15 amino acids. Trimming left V 3 bases short and J 0 bases short, with 10 bases between. From germline, CDR1 is SGHRS and CDR2 YFSETQ. CDR3 nucleotide sequence: TGCGCCAGCAGCTCGGAACCGGGAGCCAAAAACATTCAGTACTTC. It codes for CASSSEPGAKNIQYF. Drawing the rest from reference TRBV5-1 and TRBJ2-4, the complete variable domain is KAGVTQTPRYLIKTRGQQVTLSCSPISGHRSVSWYQQTPGQGLQFLFEYFSETQRNKGNFPGRFSGRQFSNSRSEMNVSTLELGDSALYLCASSSEPGAKNIQYFGAGTRLSVL.

J is TRBJ2-7 and V is TRBV7-9, with TRBD1 matching over 8 bases. Germline CDR1 SEHNR, CDR2 FQNEAQ (reference sequence). The length of the CDR3 is 15 residues. V gave up 4 bases and J gave up 2 bases; unmatched junction bases: 7. CDR3: CASSSRTGNTYEQYF. The CDR3 DNA sequence: TGTGCCAGCAGCTCCCGGACAGGGAACACCTACGAGCAGTACTTC.

This clonotype was observed once. The V call is TRBV7-8, the J call TRBJ2-1; 7 bases map to TRBD1. The trim removed 5 bases at V and 1 base at J, leaving 8 bases unmatched. The CDR3 sequence is 16 residues long. CDR1 SGHVS and CDR2 FQNEAQ come from the germline V gene. CDR3 DNA: TGTGCCAGCAGCCAGGGCAGGGGGATTTCCTACAATGAGCAGTTCTTC. It specifies CASSQGRGISYNEQFF.

A few counts support this clonotype. The rearrangement joins TRBV20-1 to TRBJ2-2, with D perhaps matching TRBD2 (5 bases). V was clipped by 0 bases and J by 3 bases, with 11 bases between them. The CDR3 covers 15 residues. Looked up from germline, CDR1 is DFQATT and CDR2 is SNEGSKA (reference sequence). CDR3 in amino acids: CSARDGVSDTGELFF. The CDR3 bases are TGCAGTGCTAGAGACGGGGTTTCTGACACCGGGGAGCTGTTTTTT.

At least ten counts were recorded for this clonotype. V gene TRBV5-1 combines with J gene TRBJ2-1; D call uncertain. Trimming cost V 4 bases and J 9 bases, with 20 bases left between them. CDR1 is SGHRS, CDR2 YFSETQ, per germline. The CDR3 is 15 amino acids. The CDR3 region has the DNA TGCGCCAGCAGCGTGCAGGTCATGGAAAATGGTGAGCAGTTCTTC. Residues: CASSVQVMENGEQFF.

This clonotype was observed a few times. This rearrangement joins TRBV19 to TRBJ1-2; D is unresolved. Germline assignment: CDR1 LNHDA and CDR2 SQIVND (reference sequence). This CDR3 has 14 residues. The V gene lost 3 bases and the J gene lost 0 bases, with 8 bases spanning the gap. The CDR3 coding sequence is TGTGCCAGTAGTATCGCCGGGACTAACTATGGCTACACCTTC. The encoded protein is CASSIAGTNYGYTF.

About this clonotype: At one end the junction does not follow the germline gene, possibly because of a read error. This rearrangement joins TRBV7-2 to TRBJ1-2; D unresolved. The CDR3 totals 14 residues. Germline CDR1 SGHTA, CDR2 FQGNSA. CDR3 residues: CASSTNRFNDGYTF. Here the CDR3 DNA reads TGTGCCAGCAGCACGAACCGGTTTAACGATGGCTACACCTTC.

The table lists this clonotype with a few counts. V usage is TRBV20-1 and J usage is TRBJ2-3; 13 nucleotides match TRBD2. This CDR3 region has 16 residues. Germline assignment: CDR1 DFQATT and CDR2 SNEGSKA (reference sequence). CDR3: CRTGTSGTLSTDTQYF. The CDR3 nucleotides are TGCAGGACCGGGACTAGCGGGACCTTGAGCACAGATACGCAGTATTTT.

This clonotype showed up many times. The J gene is TRBJ2-7, the V gene TRBV6-5; a possible D gene is TRBD2 (5 bases). Germline CDR1 is MNHEY and CDR2 is SVGAGI. This CDR3 spans 16 amino acids. With 0 bases removed from V and 2 bases from J, the gap between germline ends came to 14 bases. CDR3: CASSYSMVGVTYEQYF. CDR3 sequence (DNA): TGTGCCAGCAGTTACTCGATGGTCGGGGTCACCTACGAGCAGTACTTC.

The V call is TRBV28, the J call TRBJ2-7, with 7 bases lining up with TRBD2. The CDR3 spans 14 residues. V was pared by 10 bases and J by 2 bases, with 11 bases of the junction left unmatched. The germline V gene encodes CDR1 MDHEN and CDR2 SYDVKM. CDR3 sequence: CATKGLETPYEQYF. In DNA, the CDR3 is TGTGCCACAAAAGGACTAGAGACCCCCTACGAGCAGTACTTC.

The V call is TRBV28, the J call TRBJ2-4; TRBD1 aligns across 8 bases. Germline values: CDR1 MDHEN, CDR2 SYDVKM. The CDR3 spans 14 residues. The trim removed 5 bases at V and 7 bases at J, leaving 7 bases unmatched. The CDR3 reads CASSPRTGNNIQYF. The DNA of the CDR3 is TGTGCCAGCAGTCCTCGGACAGGGAATAACATTCAGTACTTC.

The CDR3 here is CASSLSLGGRGRYGYTF. The CDR3 bases are TGTGCCAGCAGCTTATCCTTGGGGGGCAGGGGGCGCTATGGCTACACCTTC. This chain connects TRBV7-2 to TRBJ1-2; 8 bases map to TRBD1. The CDR3 is 17 residues long. J gave up 4 bases and V 2 bases, and 12 bases lay outside the gene matches. From germline, CDR1 is SGHTA and CDR2 FQGNSA. Full variable domain (outside the CDR3, taken from reference TRBV7-2 and TRBJ1-2): GAGVSQSPSNKVTEKGKDVELRCDPISGHTALYWYRQSLGQGLEFLIYFQGNSAPDKSGLPSDRFSAERTGGSVSTLTIQRTQQEDSAVYLCASSLSLGGRGRYGYTFGSGTRLTVV.

The V and J genes are TRBV5-1 and TRBJ2-5; TRBD2 is a possible D gene (6 bases). Germline V lookup: CDR1 SGHRS, CDR2 YFSETQ. The CDR3 extends over 17 amino acids. Trimming took off 0 bases at V and 1 base at J, with 16 bases between the two ends. The CDR3 region is CASSLATDGGPQETQYF. CDR3 nucleotide sequence: TGCGCCAGCAGCTTGGCCACCGACGGGGGACCCCAAGAGACCCAGTACTTC.

This chain uses TRBV5-1 with TRBJ2-7, with 9 bases fitting TRBD1. The V segment lost 2 bases and the J segment 6 bases; nucleotides outside the gene matches: 9. This CDR3 spans 15 amino acids. The V gene's germline CDR1 is SGHRS and CDR2 YFSETQ. CDR3 protein: CASSFHRDRVREQYF. The CDR3 nucleotides read TGCGCCAGCAGCTTTCACCGGGACAGGGTCCGCGAGCAGTACTTC.

The chain combines TRBV9 with TRBJ2-1; maybe TRBD1 (6 bases). Germline CDR1 is SGDLS and CDR2 is YYNGEE. CDR3 size: 15 residues. Trimming pared 3 bases from V and 6 bases from J, leaving 16 bases between. CDR3 bases: TGTGCCAGCAGCGCCGACCCCGGACAGATCAATGAGCAGTTCTTC. It translates to CASSADPGQINEQFF. Filled out from reference TRBV9 and TRBJ2-1, the complete variable domain reads DSGVTQTPKHLITATGQRVTLRCSPRSGDLSVYWYQQSLDQGLQFLIQYYNGEERAKGNILERFSAQQFPDLHSELNLSSLELGDSALYFCASSADPGQINEQFFGPGTRLTVL.

The chain uses TRBV5-1 and TRBJ2-5; 9 bases agree with TRBD1. Germline CDR1 is SGHRS and CDR2 is YFSETQ. CDR3 length: 14 residues. V shed 4 bases, J shed 5 bases, and the junction held 6 bases outside the gene matches. The CDR3 DNA reads TGCGCCAGCAGCGCGGGACAGGGTTTGGAGACCCAGTACTTC. It specifies CASSAGQGLETQYF.